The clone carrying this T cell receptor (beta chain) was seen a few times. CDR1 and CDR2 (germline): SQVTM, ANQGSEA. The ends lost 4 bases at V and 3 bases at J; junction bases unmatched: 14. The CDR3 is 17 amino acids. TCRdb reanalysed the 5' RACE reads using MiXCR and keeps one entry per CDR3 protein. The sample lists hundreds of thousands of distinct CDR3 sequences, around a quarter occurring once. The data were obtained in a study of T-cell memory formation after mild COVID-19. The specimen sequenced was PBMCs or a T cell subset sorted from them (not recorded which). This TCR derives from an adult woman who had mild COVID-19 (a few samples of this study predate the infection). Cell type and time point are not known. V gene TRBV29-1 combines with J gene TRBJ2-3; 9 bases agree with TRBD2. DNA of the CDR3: TGCAGCGTTGTTTTCTCGGCGGGAGGGCCGGGAACAGATACGCAGTATTTT. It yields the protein CSVVFSAGGPGTDTQYF.